The TCR beta chain under discussion was sequenced for a study of T cell responses to AZD1222 COVID-19 vaccine. The study's findings and limits: Spike-specific TCR breadth and depth rose after two AZD1222 doses. Spike-wide vaccine-associated CD4 TCRs dominated at 160-218 and 743-854.

Between the trimmed V and J ends, which lost 0 bases and 7 bases, there was a span of 7 bases. Per germline, CDR1 SGHVS and CDR2 FQNEAQ. This CDR3 has 14 amino acids. Assay used: immunoSEQ multiplex PCR; TCRdb lists only in-frame clones, some missing. The table records about 220,000 clones, 85% to 95% of them present only once. Worth noting for this clone: What it recognizes is unknown.

This chain links TRBV7-8 with TRBJ1-6; D ambiguous. Source: peripheral blood, taken on day 0 of MenACWY control vaccination. The TCR was taken from an adult in good health. CDR3 DNA: TGTGCCAGCAGCTTAGCCCCCAGAAATTCACCCCTCCACTTT. Protein product: CASSLAPRNSPLHF.